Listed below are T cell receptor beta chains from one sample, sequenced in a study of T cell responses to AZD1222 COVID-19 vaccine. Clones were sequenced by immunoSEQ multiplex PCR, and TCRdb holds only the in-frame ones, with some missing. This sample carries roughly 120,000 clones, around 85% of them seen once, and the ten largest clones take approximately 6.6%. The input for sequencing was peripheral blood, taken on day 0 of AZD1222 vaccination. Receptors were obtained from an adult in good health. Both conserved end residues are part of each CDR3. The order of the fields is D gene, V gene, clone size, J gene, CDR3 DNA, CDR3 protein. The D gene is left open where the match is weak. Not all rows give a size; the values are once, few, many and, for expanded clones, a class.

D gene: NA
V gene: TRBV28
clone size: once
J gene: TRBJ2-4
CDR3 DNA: TGTGCCAGCAGCCGAGACAGATTAGCCAAAAACATTCAGTACTTC
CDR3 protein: CASSRDRLAKNIQYF

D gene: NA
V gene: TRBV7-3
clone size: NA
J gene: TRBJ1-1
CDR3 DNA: TGTGCCAGCAGCTTAACTGGCCAGAACACTGAAGCTTTCTTT
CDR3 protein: CASSLTGQNTEAFF

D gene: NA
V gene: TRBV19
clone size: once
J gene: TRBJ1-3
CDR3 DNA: TGTGCCAGCAGTCGCTGGGTGGCAGACTCTGGAAACACCATATATTTT
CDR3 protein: CASSRWVADSGNTIYF

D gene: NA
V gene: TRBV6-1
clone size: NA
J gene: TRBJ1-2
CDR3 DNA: TGTGCCAGCAGTGAATTTCCCAATGGCTACACCTTC
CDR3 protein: CASSEFPNGYTF

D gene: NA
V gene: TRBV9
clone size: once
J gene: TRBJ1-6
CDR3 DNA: TGTGCCAGCAGCGTAGCTTCATCACCCTCCTATAATTCACCCCTCCACTTT
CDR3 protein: CASSVASSPSYNSPLHF

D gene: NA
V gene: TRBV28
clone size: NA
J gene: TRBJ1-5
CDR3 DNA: TGTGCCAGCAGAGCCGCGGCAGGAATCCACGGGGATCAGCCCCAGCATTTT
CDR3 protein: CASRAAAGIHGDQPQHF

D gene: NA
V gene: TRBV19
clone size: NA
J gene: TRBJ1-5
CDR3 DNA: TGTGCCAGTAGTATTACAGGGATTCAGCCCCAGCATTTT
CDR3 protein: CASSITGIQPQHF

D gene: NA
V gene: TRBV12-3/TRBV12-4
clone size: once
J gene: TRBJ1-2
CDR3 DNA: TGTGCCAGCGGGAGAGCCTATGGCTACACCTTC
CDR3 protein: CASGRAYGYTF

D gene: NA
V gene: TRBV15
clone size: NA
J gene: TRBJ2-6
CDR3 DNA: TGTGCCACCAGCAGTAGGACAGAGCAAACCTCTGGGGCCAACGTCCTGACTTTC
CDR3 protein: CATSSRTEQTSGANVLTF

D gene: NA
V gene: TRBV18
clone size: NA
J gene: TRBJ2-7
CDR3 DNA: TGTGCCAGCTCAGAAAACAGGTACGAGCAGTACTTC
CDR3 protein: CASSENRYEQYF

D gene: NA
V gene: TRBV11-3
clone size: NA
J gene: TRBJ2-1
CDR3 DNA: TGTGCCAGCAGCTGGATTAGGGGCAAGGGACGCTCGATGGTGGATGAGCAGTTCTTC
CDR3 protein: CASSWIRGKGRSMVDEQFF

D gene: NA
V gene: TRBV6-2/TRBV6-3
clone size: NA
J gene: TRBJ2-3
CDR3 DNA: TGTGCCAGCAGTTACTCAGCTGGGACGCAGTATTTT
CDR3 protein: CASSYSAGTQYF

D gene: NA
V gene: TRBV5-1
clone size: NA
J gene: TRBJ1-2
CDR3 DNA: TGCGCCAGCAGCTTGGGGGCGGCGCGGGGGAATGGCTACACCTTC
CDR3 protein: CASSLGAARGNGYTF

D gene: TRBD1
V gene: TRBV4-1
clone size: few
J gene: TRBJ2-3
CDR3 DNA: TGCGCCAGCTCCCTAAGGGGGCGGGTCACAGATACGCAGTATTTT
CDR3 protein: CASSLRGRVTDTQYF

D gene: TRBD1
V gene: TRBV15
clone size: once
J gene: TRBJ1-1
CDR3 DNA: TGTGCCACCAGCCCCCGGGACAGGCTAGGGAACACTGAAGCTTTCTTT
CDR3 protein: CATSPRDRLGNTEAFF

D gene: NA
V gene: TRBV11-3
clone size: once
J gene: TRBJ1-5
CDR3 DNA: TGTGCCAGCAGCTTAGGGGGTGTTCAGCCCCAGCATTTT
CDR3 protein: CASSLGGVQPQHF

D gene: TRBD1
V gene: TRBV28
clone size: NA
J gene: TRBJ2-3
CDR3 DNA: TGTGCCAGCAGTCGGGACAGGGGGAGCACAGATACGCAGTATTTT
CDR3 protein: CASSRDRGSTDTQYF

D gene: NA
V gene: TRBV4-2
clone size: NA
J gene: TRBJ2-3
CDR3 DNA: TGTGCCAGCAGCCCAGGTTCGGGGCTAACTAGCACAGATACGCAGTATTTT
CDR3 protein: CASSPGSGLTSTDTQYF

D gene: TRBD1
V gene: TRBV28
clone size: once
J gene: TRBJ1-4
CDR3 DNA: TGTGCCAGCAGTCGCAGGGGGCAGGAGGAAAAACTGTTTTTT
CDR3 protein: CASSRRGQEEKLFF

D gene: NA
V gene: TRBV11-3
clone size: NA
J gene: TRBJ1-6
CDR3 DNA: TGTGCCAGCAGATGGAGGGACCGTGGGGCCCTCCACTTT
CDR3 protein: CASRWRDRGALHF

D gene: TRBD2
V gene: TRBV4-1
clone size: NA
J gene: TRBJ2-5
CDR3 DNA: TGCGCCAGCAGCCCCCCCGGGGGAGGGTCCACCCAAGAGACCCAGTACTTC
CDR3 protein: CASSPPGGGSTQETQYF

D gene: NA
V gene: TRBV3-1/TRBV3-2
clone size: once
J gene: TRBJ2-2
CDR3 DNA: TGTGCCAGCAGCCAAACGGGTTGGGGTAATGCCCCCGGGGAGCTGTTTTTT
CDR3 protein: CASSQTGWGNAPGELFF

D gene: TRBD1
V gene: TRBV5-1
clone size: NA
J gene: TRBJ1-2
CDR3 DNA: TGCGCCAGCAGCACCGGGACAGGGGGTCGCGGCTACACCTTC
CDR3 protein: CASSTGTGGRGYTF

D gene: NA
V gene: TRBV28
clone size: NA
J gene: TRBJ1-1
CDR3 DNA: TGTGCCAGCAGTCCCCCGGTCACTGAAGCTTTCTTT
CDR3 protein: CASSPPVTEAFF

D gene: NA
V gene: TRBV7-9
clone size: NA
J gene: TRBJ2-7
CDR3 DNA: TGTGCCAGCAGCTTCGAGGGTTTCGAGCAGTACTTC
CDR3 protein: CASSFEGFEQYF

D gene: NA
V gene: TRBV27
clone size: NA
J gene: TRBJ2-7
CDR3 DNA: TGTGCCAGCAGGAAATCGGGAGAGCAGTACTTC
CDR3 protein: CASRKSGEQYF

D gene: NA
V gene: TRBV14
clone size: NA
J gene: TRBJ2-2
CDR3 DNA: TGTGCCAGCAGCCAGTTGATGAACACCGGGGAGCTGTTTTTT
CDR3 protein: CASSQLMNTGELFF

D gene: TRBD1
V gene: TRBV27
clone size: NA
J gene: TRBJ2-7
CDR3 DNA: TGTGCCAGCAGTAAGATGACAGGGTTGGTTGTCCACGAGCAGTACTTC
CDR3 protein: CASSKMTGLVVHEQYF

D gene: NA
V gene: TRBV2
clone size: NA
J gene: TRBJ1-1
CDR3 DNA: TGTGCCAGCACCCCCGGGGTAACCACTGAAGCTTTCTTT
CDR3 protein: CASTPGVTTEAFF

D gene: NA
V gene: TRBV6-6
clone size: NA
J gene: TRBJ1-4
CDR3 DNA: TGTGCCAGCAGTTCTCCACAACAAGAAAAACTGTTTTTT
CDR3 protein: CASSSPQQEKLFF

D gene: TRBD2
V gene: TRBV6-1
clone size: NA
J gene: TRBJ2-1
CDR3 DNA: TGTGCCAGCAGTGATCTCCGACTAGCGGGGGACCCGATCTACAATGAGCAGTTCTTC
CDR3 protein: CASSDLRLAGDPIYNEQFF

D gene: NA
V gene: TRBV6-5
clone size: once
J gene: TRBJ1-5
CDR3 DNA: TGTGCCAGCACCTCTCACCTTGATCAGCCCCAGCATTTT
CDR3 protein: CASTSHLDQPQHF

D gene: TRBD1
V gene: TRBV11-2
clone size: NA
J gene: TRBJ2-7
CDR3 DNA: TGTGCCAGCAGCACGACAGGGACCCTCTACGAGCAGTACTTC
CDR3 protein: CASSTTGTLYEQYF

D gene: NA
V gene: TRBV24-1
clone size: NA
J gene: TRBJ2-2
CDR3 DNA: TGTGCCACCAGGCAGGGGTCGGACACCGGGGAGCTGTTTTTT
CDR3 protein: CATRQGSDTGELFF

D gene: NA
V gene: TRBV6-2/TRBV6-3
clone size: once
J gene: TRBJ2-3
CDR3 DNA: TGTGCCAGCAGCAACCCCTGGGATAACACAGATACGCAGTATTTT
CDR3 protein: CASSNPWDNTDTQYF

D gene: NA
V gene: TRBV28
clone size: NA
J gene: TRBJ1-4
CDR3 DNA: TGTGCCAGCAGTTTGGGGGCGTTGACTCGGTGGTTTAATGAAAAACTGTTTTTT
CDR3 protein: CASSLGALTRWFNEKLFF

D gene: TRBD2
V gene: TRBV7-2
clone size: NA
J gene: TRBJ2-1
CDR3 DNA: TGTGCCAGCAGCCAGCTAGCGGGGGGGCTCAATGAGCAGTTCTTC
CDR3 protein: CASSQLAGGLNEQFF

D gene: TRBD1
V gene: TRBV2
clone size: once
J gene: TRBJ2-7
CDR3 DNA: TGTGCCAGCCCCCCGGGACAGGGGGCTTCTTGTACTGCGCAGTACTTC
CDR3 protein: CASPPGQGASCTAQYF

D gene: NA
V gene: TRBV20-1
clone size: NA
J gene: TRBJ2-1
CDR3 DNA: TGCAGTGCTAGTATTGAGGTTGGGGGCAGCTCCTACAATGAGCAGTTCTTC
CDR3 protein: CSASIEVGGSSYNEQFF

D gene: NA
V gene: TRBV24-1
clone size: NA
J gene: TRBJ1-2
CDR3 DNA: TGTGCCACCAGTGAGGAAGGGATGGGTGGCTACACCTTC
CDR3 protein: CATSEEGMGGYTF

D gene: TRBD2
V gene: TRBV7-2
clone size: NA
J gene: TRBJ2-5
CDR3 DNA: TGTGCCAGCAGCTTAGGGGGTCGGGGGGTACAAGAGACCCAGTACTTC
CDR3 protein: CASSLGGRGVQETQYF

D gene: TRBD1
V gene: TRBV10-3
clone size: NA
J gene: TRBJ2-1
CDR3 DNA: TGTGCCATCAGTCGGGCCCAGGGGGCCGGAGAGCAGTTCTTC
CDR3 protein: CAISRAQGAGEQFF

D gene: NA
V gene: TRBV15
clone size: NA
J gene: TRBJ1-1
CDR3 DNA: TGTGCCACCAGCCCCGGGGCTGAGAATTTAAACACTGAAGCTTTCTTT
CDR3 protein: CATSPGAENLNTEAFF